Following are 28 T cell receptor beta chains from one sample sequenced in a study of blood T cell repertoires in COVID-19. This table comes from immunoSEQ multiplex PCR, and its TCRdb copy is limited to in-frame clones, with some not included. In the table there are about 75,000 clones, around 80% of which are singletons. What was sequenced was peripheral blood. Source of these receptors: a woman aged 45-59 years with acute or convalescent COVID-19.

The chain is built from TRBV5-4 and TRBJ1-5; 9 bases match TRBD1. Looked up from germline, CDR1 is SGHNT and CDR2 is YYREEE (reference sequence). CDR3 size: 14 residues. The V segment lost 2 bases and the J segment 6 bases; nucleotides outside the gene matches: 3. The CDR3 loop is CASSLQGASQPQHF. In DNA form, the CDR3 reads TGTGCCAGCAGCTTACAGGGGGCGAGTCAGCCCCAGCATTTT.

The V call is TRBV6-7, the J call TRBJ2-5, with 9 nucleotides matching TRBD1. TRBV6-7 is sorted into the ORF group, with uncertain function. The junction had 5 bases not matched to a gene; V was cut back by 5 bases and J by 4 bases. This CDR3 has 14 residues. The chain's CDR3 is CASSVRTGAETQYF. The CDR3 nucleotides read TGTGCCAGCAGTGTCAGGACAGGGGCAGAGACCCAGTACTTC.

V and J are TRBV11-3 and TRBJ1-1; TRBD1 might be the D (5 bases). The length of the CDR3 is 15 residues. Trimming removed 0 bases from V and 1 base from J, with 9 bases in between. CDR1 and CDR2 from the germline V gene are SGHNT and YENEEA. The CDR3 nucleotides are TGTGCCAGCAGCTTAGATTACGGGGGGAACACTGAAGCTTTCTTT. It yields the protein CASSLDYGGNTEAFF.

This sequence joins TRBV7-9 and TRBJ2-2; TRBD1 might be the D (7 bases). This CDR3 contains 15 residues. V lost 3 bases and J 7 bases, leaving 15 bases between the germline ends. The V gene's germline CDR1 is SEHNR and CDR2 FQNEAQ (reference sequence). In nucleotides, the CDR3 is TGTGCCAGCAGCTTCCCGGGGGACAGCCTCGGGGAGCTGTTTTTT. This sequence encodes CASSFPGDSLGELFF.

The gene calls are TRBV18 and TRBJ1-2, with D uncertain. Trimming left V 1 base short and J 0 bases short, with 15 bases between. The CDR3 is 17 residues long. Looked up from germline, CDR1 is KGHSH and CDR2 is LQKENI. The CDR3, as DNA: TGTGCCAGCTCACCACAATCGTTCGGGGTCACTAACTATGGCTACACCTTC. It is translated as CASSPQSFGVTNYGYTF.

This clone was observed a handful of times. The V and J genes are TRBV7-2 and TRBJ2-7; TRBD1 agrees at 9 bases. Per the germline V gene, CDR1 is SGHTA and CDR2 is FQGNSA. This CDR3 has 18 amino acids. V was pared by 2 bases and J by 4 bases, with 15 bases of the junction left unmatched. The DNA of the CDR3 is TGTGCCAGCAGCTTATCTTACAATATCGGACAGGGGAGGTACGAGCAGTACTTC. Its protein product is CASSLSYNIGQGRYEQYF.

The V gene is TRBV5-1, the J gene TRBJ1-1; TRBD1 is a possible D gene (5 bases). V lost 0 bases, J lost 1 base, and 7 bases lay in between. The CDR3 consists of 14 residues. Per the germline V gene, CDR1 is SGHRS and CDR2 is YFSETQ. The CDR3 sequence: CASSLDRRNTEAFF. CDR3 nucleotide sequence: TGCGCCAGCAGCTTGGACAGGAGGAACACTGAAGCTTTCTTT.

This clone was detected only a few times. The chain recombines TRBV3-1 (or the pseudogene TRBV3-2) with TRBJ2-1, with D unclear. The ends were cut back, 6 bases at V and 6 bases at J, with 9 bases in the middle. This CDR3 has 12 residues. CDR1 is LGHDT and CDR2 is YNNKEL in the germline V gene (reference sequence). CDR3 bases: TGTGCCAGCAGTTTGTTACTCAATGAGCAGTTCTTC. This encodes CASSLLLNEQFF.

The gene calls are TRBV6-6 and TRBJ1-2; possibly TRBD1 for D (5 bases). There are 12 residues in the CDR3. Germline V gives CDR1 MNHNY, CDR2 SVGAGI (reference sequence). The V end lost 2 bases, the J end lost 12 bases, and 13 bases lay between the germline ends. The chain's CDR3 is CASSYRAGRDTF. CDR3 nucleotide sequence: TGTGCCAGCAGTTACCGGGCGGGGCGAGACACCTTC.

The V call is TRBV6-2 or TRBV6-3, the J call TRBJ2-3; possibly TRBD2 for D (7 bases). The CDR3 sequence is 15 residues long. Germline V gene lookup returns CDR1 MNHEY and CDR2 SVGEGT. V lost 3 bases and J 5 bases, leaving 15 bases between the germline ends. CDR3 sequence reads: CASSYPGGPRDTQYF. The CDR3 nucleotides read TGTGCCAGCAGTTATCCGGGGGGCCCCAGAGATACGCAGTATTTT.

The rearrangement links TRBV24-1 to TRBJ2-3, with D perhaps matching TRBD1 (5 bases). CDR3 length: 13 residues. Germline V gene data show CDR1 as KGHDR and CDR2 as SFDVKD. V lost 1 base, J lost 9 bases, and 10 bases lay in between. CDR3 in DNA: TGTGCCACCAGTGATTTTGGGGCGCGAACGCAGTATTTT. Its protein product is CATSDFGARTQYF.

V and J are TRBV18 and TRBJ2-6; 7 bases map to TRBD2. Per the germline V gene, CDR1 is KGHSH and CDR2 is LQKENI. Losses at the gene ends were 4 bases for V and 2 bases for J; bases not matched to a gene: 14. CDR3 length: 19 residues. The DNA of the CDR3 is TGTGCCAGCTCACTCCTTTTCGCGGGGGAGTCGGCTGGGGCCAACGTCCTGACTTTC. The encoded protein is CASSLLFAGESAGANVLTF. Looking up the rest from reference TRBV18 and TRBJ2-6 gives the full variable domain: NAGVMQNPRHLVRRRGQEARLRCSPMKGHSHVYWYRQLPEEGLKFMVYLQKENIIDESGMPKERFSAEFPKEGPSILRIQQVVRGDSAAYFCASSLLFAGESAGANVLTFGAGSRLTVL.

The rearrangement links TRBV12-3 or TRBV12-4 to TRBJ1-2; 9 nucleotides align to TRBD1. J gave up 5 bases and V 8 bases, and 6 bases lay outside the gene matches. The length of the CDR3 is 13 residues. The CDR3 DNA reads TGTGCCAGCGGCCACAGGGGGCCGTATGGCTACACCTTC. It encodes CASGHRGPYGYTF.

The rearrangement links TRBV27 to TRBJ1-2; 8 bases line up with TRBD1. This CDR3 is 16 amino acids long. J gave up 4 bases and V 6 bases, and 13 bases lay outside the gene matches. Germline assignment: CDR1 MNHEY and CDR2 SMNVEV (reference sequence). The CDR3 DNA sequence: TGTGCCAGCAGCATGTTAAACAGGGGGGTGAGCTATGGCTACACCTTC. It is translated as CASSMLNRGVSYGYTF.

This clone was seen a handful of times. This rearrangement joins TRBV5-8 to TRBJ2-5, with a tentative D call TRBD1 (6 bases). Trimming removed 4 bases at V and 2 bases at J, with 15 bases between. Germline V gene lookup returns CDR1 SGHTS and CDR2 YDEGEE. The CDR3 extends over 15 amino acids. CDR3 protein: CASSSEDRRQETQYF. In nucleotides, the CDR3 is TGTGCCAGCAGCAGTGAGGACAGAAGACAAGAGACCCAGTACTTC.

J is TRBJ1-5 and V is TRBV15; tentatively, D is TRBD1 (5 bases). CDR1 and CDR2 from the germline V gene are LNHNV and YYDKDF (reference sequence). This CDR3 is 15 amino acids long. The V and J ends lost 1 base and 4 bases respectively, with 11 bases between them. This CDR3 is CATSRGLGGNQPQHF. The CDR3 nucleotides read TGTGCCACCAGCAGAGGCCTGGGGGGAAATCAGCCCCAGCATTTT.

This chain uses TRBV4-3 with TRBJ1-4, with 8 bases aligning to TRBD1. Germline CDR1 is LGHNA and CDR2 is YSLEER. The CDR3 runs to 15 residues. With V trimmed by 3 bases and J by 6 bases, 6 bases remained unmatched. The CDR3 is CASSHGDRRDEKLFF. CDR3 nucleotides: TGCGCCAGCAGCCATGGGGACAGGAGAGATGAAAAACTGTTTTTT.

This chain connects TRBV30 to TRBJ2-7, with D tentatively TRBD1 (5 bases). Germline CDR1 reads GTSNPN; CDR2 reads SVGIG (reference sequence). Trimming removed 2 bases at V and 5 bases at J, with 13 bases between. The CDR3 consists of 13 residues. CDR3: CAWSRRQTHEQYF. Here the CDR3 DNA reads TGTGCCTGGAGTCGGAGACAGACCCACGAGCAGTACTTC.

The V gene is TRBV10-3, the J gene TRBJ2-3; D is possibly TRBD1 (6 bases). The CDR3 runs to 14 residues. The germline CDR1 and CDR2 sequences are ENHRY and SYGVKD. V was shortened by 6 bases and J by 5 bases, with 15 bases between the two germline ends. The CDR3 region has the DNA TGTGCCATCAGACAGGGAAGGAACGGAGATACGCAGTATTTT. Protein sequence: CAIRQGRNGDTQYF.

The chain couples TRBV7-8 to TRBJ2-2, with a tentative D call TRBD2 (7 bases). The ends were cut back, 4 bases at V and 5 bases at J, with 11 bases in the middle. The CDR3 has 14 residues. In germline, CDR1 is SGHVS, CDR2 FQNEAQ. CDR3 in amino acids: CASSSGGLTGELFF. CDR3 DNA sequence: TGTGCCAGCAGCTCGGGGGGCCTAACCGGGGAGCTGTTTTTT.

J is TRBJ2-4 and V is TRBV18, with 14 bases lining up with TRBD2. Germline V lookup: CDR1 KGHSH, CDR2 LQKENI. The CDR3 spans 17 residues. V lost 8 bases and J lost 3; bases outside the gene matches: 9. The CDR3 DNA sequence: TGTGCCAGCACCGGGACTAGCGGGAGCACGGACAAAAACATTCAGTACTTC. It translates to CASTGTSGSTDKNIQYF.

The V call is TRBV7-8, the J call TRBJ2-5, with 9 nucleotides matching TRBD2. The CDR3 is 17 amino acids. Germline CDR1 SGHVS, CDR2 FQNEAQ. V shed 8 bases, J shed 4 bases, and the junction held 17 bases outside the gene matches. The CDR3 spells CASHLYHGGRAGETQYF. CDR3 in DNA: TGTGCCAGCCACCTATATCACGGCGGGAGGGCCGGAGAGACCCAGTACTTC.

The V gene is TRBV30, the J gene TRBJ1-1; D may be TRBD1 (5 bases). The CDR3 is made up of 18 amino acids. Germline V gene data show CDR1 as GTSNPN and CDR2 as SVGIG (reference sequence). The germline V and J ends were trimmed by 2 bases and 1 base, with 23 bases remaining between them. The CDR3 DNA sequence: TGTGCCTGGAGTTTTCGGGGCGCTTATTCGGGAGAGAACACTGAAGCTTTCTTT. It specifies CAWSFRGAYSGENTEAFF.

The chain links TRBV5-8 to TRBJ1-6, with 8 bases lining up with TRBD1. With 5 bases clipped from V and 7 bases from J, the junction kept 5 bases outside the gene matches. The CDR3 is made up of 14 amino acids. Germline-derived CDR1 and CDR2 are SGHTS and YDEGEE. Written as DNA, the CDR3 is TGTGCCAGCAGAACAGGGGGTCCAAATTCACCCCTCCACTTT. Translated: CASRTGGPNSPLHF.

The CDR3, as DNA: TGTGCCACCGGACGGGGAGGGTACGAGCAGTACTTC. Translated: CATGRGGYEQYF. The chain is built from TRBV12-3 or TRBV12-4 and TRBJ2-7; 7 nucleotides align to TRBD2. CDR3 length equals 12 residues. J gave up 4 bases and V 10 bases, and 7 bases lay outside the gene matches.

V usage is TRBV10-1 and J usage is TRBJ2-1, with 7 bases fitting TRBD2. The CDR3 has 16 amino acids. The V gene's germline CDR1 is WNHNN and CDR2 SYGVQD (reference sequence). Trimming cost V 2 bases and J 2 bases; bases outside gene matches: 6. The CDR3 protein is CASSEGASGPYNEQFF. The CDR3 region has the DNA TGCGCCAGCAGTGAGGGTGCTAGCGGACCCTACAATGAGCAGTTCTTC.

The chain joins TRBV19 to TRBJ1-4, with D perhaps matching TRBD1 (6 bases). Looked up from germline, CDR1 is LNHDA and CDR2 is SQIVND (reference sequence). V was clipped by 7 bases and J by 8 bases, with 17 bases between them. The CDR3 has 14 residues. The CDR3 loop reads CASTTGSLREKLFF. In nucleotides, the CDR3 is TGTGCCAGTACCACAGGGAGCTTAAGAGAAAAACTGTTTTTT.

CDR3 amino acids: CASSKAPDGIYEQYF. Written as DNA, the CDR3 is TGTGCCAGCAGCAAGGCCCCCGACGGGATCTACGAGCAGTACTTC. The chain employs TRBV6-5 and TRBJ2-7; tentative D call: TRBD2 (5 bases). Trimming removed 6 bases from V and 3 bases from J, with 18 bases in between. The CDR3 is 15 amino acids. Germline-derived CDR1 and CDR2 are MNHEY and SVGAGI.